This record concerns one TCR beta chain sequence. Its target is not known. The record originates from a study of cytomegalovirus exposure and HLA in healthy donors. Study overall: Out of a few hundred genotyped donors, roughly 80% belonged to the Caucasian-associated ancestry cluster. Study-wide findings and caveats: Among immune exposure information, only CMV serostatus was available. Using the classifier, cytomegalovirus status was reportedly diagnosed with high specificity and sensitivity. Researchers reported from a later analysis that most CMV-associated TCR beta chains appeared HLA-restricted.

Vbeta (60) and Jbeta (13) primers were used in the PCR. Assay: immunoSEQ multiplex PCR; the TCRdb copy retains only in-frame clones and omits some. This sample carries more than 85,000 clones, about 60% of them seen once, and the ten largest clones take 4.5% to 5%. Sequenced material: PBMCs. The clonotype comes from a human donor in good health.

The CDR3: CASSIGQGIEQYF. The CDR3 coding sequence is TGTGCCAGTAGTATAGGCCAGGGGATCGAGCAGTACTTC. This rearrangement joins TRBV19 to TRBJ2-7; D possibly corresponds to TRBD1 (6 bases). V was clipped by 1 base and J by 6 bases, with 10 bases between them. The CDR3 has 13 residues. Per the germline V gene, CDR1 is LNHDA and CDR2 is SQIVND (reference sequence).